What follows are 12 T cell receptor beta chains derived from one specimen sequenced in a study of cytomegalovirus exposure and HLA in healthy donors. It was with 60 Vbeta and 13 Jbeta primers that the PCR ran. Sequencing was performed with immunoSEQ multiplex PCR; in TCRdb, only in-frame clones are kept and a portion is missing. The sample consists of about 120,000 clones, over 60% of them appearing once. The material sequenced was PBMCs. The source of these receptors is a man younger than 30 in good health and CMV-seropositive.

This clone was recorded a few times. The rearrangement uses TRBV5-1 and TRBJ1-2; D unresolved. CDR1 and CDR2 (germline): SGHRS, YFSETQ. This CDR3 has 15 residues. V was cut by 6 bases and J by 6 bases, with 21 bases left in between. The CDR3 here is CASNSGISIGDGYTF. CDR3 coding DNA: TGCGCCAGCAATAGCGGTATATCGATCGGAGATGGCTACACCTTC.

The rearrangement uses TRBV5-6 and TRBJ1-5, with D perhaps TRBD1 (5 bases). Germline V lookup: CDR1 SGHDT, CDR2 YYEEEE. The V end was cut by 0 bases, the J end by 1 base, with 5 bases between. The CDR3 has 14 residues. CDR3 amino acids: CASSLAGSNQPQHF. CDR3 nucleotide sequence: TGTGCCAGCAGCTTGGCAGGGAGCAATCAGCCCCAGCATTTT. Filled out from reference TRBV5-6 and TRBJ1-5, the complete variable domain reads DAGVTQSPTHLIKTRGQQVTLRCSPKSGHDTVSWYQQALGQGPQFIFQYYEEEERQRGNFPDRFSGHQFPNYSSELNVNALLLGDSALYLCASSLAGSNQPQHFGDGTRLSIL.

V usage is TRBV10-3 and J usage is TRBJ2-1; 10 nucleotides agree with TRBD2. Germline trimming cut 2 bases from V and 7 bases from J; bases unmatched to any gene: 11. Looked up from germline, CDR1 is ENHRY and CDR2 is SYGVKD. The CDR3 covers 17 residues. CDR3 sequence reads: CAISERASGSMGNEQFF. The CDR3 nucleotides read TGTGCCATCAGTGAGAGGGCTAGCGGGAGTATGGGGAATGAGCAGTTCTTC.

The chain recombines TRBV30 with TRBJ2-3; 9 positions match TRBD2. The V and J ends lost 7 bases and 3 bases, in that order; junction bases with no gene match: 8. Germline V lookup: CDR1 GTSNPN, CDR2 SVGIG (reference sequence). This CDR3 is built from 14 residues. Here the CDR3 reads CALIAGGKTDTQYF. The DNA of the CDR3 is TGTGCCTTAATTGCGGGGGGGAAGACAGATACGCAGTATTTT. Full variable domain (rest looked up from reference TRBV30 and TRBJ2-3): SQTIHQWPATLVQPVGSPLSLECTVEGTSNPNLYWYRQAAGRGLQLLFYSVGIGQISSEVPQNLSASRPQDRQFILSSKKLLLSDSGFYLCALIAGGKTDTQYFGPGTRLTVL.

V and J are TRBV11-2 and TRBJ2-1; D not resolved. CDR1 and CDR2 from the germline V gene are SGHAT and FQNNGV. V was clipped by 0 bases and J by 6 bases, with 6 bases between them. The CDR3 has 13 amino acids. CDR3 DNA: TGTGCCAGCAGCTTAGATCGGGTCAATGAGCAGTTCTTC. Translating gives CASSLDRVNEQFF. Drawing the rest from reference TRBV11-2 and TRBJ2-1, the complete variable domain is EAGVAQSPRYKIIEKRQSVAFWCNPISGHATLYWYQQILGQGPKLLIQFQNNGVVDDSQLPKDRFSAERLKGVDSTLKIQPAKLEDSAVYLCASSLDRVNEQFFGPGTRLTVL.

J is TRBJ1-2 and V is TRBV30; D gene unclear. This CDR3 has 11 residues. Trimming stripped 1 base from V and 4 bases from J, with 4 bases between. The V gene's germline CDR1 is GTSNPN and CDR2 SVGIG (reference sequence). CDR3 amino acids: CAWSDGYGYTF. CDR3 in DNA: TGTGCCTGGAGTGACGGCTATGGCTACACCTTC. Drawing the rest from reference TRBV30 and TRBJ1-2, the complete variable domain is SQTIHQWPATLVQPVGSPLSLECTVEGTSNPNLYWYRQAAGRGLQLLFYSVGIGQISSEVPQNLSASRPQDRQFILSSKKLLLSDSGFYLCAWSDGYGYTFGSGTRLTVV.

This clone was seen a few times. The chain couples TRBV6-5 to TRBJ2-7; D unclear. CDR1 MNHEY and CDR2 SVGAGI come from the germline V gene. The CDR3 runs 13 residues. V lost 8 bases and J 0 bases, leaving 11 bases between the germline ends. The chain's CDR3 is CASGQAGSYEQYF. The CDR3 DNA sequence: TGTGCCAGCGGCCAGGCCGGCTCCTACGAGCAGTACTTC.

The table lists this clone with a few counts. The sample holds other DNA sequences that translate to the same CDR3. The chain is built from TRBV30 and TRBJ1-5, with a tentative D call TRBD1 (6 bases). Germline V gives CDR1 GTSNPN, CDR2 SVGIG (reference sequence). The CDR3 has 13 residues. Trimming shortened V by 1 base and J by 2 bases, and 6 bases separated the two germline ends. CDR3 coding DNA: TGTGCCTGGAGTGGGACAGGCAATCAGCCCCAGCATTTT. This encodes CAWSGTGNQPQHF.

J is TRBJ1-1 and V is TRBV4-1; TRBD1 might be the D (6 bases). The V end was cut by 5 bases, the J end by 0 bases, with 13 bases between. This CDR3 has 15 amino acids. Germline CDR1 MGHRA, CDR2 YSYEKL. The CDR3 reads CASSRPDSMNTEAFF. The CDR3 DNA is TGCGCCAGCAGCAGACCGGACAGTATGAACACTGAAGCTTTCTTT.

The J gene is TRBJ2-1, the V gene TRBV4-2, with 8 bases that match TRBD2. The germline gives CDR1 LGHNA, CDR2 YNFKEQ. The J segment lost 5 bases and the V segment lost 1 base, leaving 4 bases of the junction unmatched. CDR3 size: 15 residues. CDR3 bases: TGTGCCAGCAGCCAAGTACCTAGCGGGCACAATGAGCAGTTCTTC. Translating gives CASSQVPSGHNEQFF.

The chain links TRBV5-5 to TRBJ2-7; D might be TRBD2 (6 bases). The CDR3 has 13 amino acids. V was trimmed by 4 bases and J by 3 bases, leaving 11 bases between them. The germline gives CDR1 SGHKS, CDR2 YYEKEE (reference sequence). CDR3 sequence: CASSRGGHYEQYF. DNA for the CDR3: TGTGCCAGCAGCCGGGGAGGTCACTACGAGCAGTACTTC. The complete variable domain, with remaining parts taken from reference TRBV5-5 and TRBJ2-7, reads DAGVTQSPTHLIKTRGQQVTLRCSPISGHKSVSWYQQVLGQGPQFIFQYYEKEERGRGNFPDRFSARQFPNYSSELNVNALLLGDSALYLCASSRGGHYEQYFGPGTRLTVT.

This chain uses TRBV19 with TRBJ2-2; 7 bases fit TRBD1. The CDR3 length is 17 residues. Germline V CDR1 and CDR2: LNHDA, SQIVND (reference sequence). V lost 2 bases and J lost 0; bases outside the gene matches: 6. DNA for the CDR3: TGTGCCAGTAGTATACCGGACAGGCCGGCGAACACCGGGGAGCTGTTTTTT. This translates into CASSIPDRPANTGELFF.